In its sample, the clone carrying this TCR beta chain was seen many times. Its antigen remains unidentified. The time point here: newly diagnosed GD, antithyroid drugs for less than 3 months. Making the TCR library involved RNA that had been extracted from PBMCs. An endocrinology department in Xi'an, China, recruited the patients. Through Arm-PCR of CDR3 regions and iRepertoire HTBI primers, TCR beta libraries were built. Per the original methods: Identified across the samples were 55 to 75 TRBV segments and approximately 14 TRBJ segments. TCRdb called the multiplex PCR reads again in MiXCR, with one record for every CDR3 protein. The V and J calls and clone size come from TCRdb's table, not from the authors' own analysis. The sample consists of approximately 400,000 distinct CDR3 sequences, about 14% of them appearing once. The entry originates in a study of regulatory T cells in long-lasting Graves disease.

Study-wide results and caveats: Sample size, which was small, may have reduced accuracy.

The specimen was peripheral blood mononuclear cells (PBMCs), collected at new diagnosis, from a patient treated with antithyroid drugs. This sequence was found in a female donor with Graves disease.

The CDR3 spells CASSSPGQYTEAFF. DNA for the CDR3: TGTGCCAGCAGCTCCCCAGGACAGTACACTGAAGCTTTCTTT. The chain joins TRBV12-3 or TRBV12-4 to TRBJ1-1; the D gene is possibly TRBD1 (6 bases). Trimming took 6 bases from V and 3 from J, leaving 14 bases between them. The CDR3 runs to 14 residues.